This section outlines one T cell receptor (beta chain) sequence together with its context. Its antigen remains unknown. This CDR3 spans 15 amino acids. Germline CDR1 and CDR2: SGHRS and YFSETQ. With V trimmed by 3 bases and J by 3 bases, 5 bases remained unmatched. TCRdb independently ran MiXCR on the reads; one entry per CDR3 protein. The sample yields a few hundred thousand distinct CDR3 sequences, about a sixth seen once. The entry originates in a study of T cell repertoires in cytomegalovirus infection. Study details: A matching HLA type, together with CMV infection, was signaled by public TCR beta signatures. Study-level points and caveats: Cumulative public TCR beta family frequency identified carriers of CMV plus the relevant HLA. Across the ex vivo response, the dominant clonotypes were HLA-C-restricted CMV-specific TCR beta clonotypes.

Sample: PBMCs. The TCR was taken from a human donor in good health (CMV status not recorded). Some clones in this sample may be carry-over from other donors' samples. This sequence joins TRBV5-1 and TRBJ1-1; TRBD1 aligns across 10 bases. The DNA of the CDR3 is TGCGCCAGCAGCTCGGGACAGGGGATCGACACTGAAGCTTTCTTT. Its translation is CASSSGQGIDTEAFF.